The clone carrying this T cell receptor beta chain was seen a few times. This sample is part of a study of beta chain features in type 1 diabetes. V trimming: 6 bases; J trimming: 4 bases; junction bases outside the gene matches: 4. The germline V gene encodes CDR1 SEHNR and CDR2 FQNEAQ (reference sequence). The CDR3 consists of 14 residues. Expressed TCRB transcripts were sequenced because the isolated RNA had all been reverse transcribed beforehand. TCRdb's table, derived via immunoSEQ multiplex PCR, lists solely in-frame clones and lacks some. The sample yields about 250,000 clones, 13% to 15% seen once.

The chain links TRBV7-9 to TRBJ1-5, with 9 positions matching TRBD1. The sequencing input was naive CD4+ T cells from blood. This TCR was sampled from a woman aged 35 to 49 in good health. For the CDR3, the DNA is TGTGCCAGCAGTTCACAGGGGGCGAATCAGCCCCAGCATTTT. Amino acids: CASSSQGANQPQHF.